This TCR beta chain was identified in a study of blood T cells in healthy people across ages (dated by TCRdb to 2014 to 2015). In terms of the full investigation: In model experiments, template switching captured about one uniquely barcoded TCR beta cDNA molecule for every two T cells. The study analyzed two additional independent replicas of 1 million unique cDNA reads from the same blood draw for two donors, one aged 18 to 29 and one aged 80 or older. Using deep sequencing normalized with unique cDNA molecular identifiers, the study measured how TCR beta repertoire diversity changes with age. Donors of different ages were randomly distributed across sequencing lanes to avoid experimental bias. The donors were divided into four age groups: young (average around 16 years), middle-aged (around 37), aged (about 60) and long-lived (nearly 85).

The CDR3 sequence holds 16 residues, the cysteine and phenylalanine included. Left in the record is the CDR3 DNA by itself, 48 bases read in frame from the first base. V is reduced by 7 bases and J by 10 bases, leaving a spacing of 26 bases between them. CDR1 and CDR2, looked up from the germline V gene (reference sequence), are MNHEY and SMNVEV. To note about this clonotype: Its antigen is unknown. It has no much larger one-base neighbor in the sample; base qualities were not kept.

The donors were under 40 Caucasian individuals from Russia, aged roughly 6 to 100 years, who were systemically healthy. Approximately 10 milliliters of peripheral blood were collected from each donor into EDTA-treated Vacutainer tubes. Ficoll-Paque density-gradient centrifugation was used to isolate PBMCs, with at least 7 million obtained per sample. Trizol reagent was used to extract total RNA from PBMCs, with at least 5.5 micrograms per sample. For every donor, flow cytometry on a PBMC aliquot measured the percentage of naive CD45RAhigh/CD27high T cells. Findings and caveats that apply to the study as a whole: The CMV infection status of donors was not known, potentially confounding age-related changes in expanded clonotypes. Compared with the aged group, the long-lived group had more naive CD4+ T cells, fewer expanded clones and increased TCR diversity, a pattern suggesting age selection. Estimates of total diversity from one million sequenced T cells were regarded as lower bounds and underestimates. The percentage of naive T cells measured by flow cytometry correlated strongly with observed TCR beta diversity. As age increased, observed TCR beta diversity per million T cells dropped in a roughly linear way, and a significant reduction was already evident by age roughly 40. Conclusive comparison of naive and antigen-experienced compartments was prevented by the profiling of bulk unsorted PBMCs.

Libraries were built with 5' RACE. Instrument on record: Illumina HiSeq 2500. A second PCR of roughly 6 to 11 cycles was run with a J-beta primer mix and a sample-barcoded 5' primer. A unique molecular identifier was introduced onto each TCR beta cDNA molecule by a template-switch 5' adaptor carrying 12 random nucleotides. Each sample yielded at least 3 million CDR3-containing paired-end reads. First-strand cDNA was synthesized from all RNA with the Mint cDNA synthesis kit, primed by a TRBC-specific oligonucleotide. All cDNA was treated with uracil-DNA glycosylase and then went through a first 18-cycle PCR with the universal primers M1SS and BC2_uni_R. As for how the authors treated the data: For normalization, 1 million high-quality reads were randomly selected from each sample, with every read carrying a distinct molecular identifier. Reads with shared molecular identifiers were discarded instead of being binned into consensus sequences. CDR3 identification, clonotype clustering and error correction used MiTCR with a Q25 quality threshold and the strictest error-elimination algorithm. A nonparametric unseen species model with Euler transformation was used to estimate a lower bound on total TCR beta diversity. Clones were called with MiXCR by TCRdb after fastp trimmed the public reads at Q25, and only in-frame beta chains were retained. Every entry covers one CDR3 protein and lists the most common genes and DNA from its rows. These V and J calls rely on TCRdb rather than the paper's analysis. The sample table lists 920,000 or so distinct CDR3 sequences, roughly 45% of them with a count of one. In total, the top ten clones hold approximately 20% of the sample.

This TCR was sampled from a woman aged 55 to 70 in good health. Source material: blood. The chain employs TRBV27 and TRBJ2-1; the D gene is perhaps TRBD1 or TRBD2, as each covers 5 bases. The DNA reads as follows: TGTGCCAGCATCAAGGGGAGCGGCCTCACCGCCGGGGAGCAGTTCTTC. Its protein is CASIKGSGLTAGEQFF.